The rows below give T cell receptor beta chains drawn from one sample of a study of PD-L1 blockade in urothelial cancer. Sequencing was performed with immunoSEQ multiplex PCR; in TCRdb, only in-frame clones are kept and a portion is missing. Among fewer than 85,000 clones listed, around 84% were seen once. The sample in question was PBMCs, obtained around atezolizumab (anti-PD-L1) treatment. The receptors derive from a woman in her sixties or seventies with urothelial cancer. CDR3s include the opening cysteine and the closing phenylalanine or tryptophan. A D gene is named only where the DNA matches it firmly. Clone size, where shown, is once, few, many, or a class for clones that have expanded.

TRBV19	few	TRBJ2-7	TRBD1	CASSIRDREAYEQYF	TGTGCCAGTAGTATAAGGGACAGGGAAGCCTACGAGCAGTACTTC
TRBV5-1	-	TRBJ2-1	TRBD2	CASSLGGGEYNEQFF	TGCGCCAGCAGCTTGGGTGGGGGGGAATACAATGAGCAGTTCTTC
TRBV2	-	TRBJ2-4	-	CASSDSWTDLAKNIQYF	TGTGCCAGCAGTGATTCCTGGACAGATCTAGCCAAAAACATTCAGTACTTC
TRBV18	-	TRBJ2-5	-	CASSFSLSQETQYF	TGTGCCAGCTCGTTCTCCTTATCCCAAGAGACCCAGTACTTC
TRBV5-1	-	TRBJ1-1	TRBD1	CASSLGRDRVLTEAFF	TGCGCCAGCAGCTTAGGACGGGACAGGGTTCTCACTGAAGCTTTCTTT
TRBV14	once	TRBJ2-5	-	CASSQEWRVGETQYF	TGTGCCAGCAGCCAAGAATGGAGGGTTGGGGAGACCCAGTACTTC
TRBV4-1	-	TRBJ2-1	TRBD1	CASSRQGGSYNEQFF	TGCGCCAGCAGCCGACAGGGCGGCTCCTACAATGAGCAGTTCTTC
TRBV27	-	TRBJ2-7	TRBD2	CASSLSILAGEQYF	TGTGCCAGCAGTTTATCCATACTAGCGGGCGAGCAGTACTTC
TRBV27	few	TRBJ1-2	TRBD1	CASSSTWDRGRGYGYTF	TGTGCCAGCAGTTCCACATGGGACAGGGGCCGGGGCTATGGCTACACCTTC
TRBV28	-	TRBJ1-1	-	CASKRMREAFF	TGTGCCAGTAAGAGGATGCGTGAAGCTTTCTTT
TRBV5-1	-	TRBJ2-6	-	CASSSTSDSYSGANVLTF	TGCGCCAGCAGCTCCACCTCAGACTCCTACTCTGGGGCCAACGTCCTGACTTTC
TRBV2	-	TRBJ1-5	-	CASSVLLSNQPQHF	TGTGCCAGCAGTGTCTTACTAAGCAATCAGCCCCAGCATTTT
TRBV29-1	-	TRBJ2-5	TRBD1	CSVRQGQETQYF	TGCAGCGTACGACAGGGTCAAGAGACCCAGTACTTC
TRBV11-2	once	TRBJ1-6	-	CASSLDGNSPLHF	TGTGCCAGCAGCTTAGACGGGAATTCACCCCTCCACTTT
TRBV5-1	-	TRBJ2-1	TRBD2	CASSLGGGGYNEQFF	TGCGCCAGCAGCTTGGGCGGGGGGGGGTACAATGAGCAGTTCTTC
TRBV28	-	TRBJ1-4	TRBD1	CASRWTGGGEKLFF	TGTGCCAGCAGGTGGACAGGGGGCGGTGAAAAACTGTTTTTT
TRBV7-8	-	TRBJ2-1	TRBD2	CASSITSGRAYNEQFF	TGTGCCAGCAGCATAACTAGCGGGAGGGCCTACAATGAGCAGTTCTTC
TRBV29-1	-	TRBJ1-4	-	CSVGGVNEKLFF	TGCAGCGTTGGAGGCGTTAATGAAAAACTGTTTTTT
TRBV30	-	TRBJ2-5	-	CAGGQTAAKTQYF	TGTGCCGGTGGACAGACGGCCGCGAAGACCCAGTACTTC
TRBV6-5	-	TRBJ2-7	TRBD1	CASSPDRDRTYEQYF	TGTGCCAGCAGTCCTGATCGGGACAGAACCTACGAGCAGTACTTC
TRBV5-6	-	TRBJ2-1	TRBD2	CASSFPSAGVYNEQFF	TGTGCCAGCAGCTTCCCGTCCGCGGGAGTATACAATGAGCAGTTCTTC
TRBV11-2	-	TRBJ1-1	-	CASRDPRGTEAFF	TGTGCCAGCAGGGACCCCAGGGGCACTGAAGCTTTCTTT
TRBV5-1	-	TRBJ2-5	TRBD2	CASSPGLAAPETQYF	TGCGCCAGCAGCCCCGGACTAGCGGCTCCGGAGACCCAGTACTTC
TRBV11-3	-	TRBJ1-6	-	CASSRVPANREPNSPLHF	TGTGCCAGCAGCCGAGTCCCGGCCAACAGGGAGCCGAATTCACCCCTCCACTTT
TRBV10-3	-	TRBJ2-2	-	CASRQGDGELFF	TGTGCGAGTCGTCAGGGTGACGGGGAGCTGTTTTTT
TRBV5-1	-	TRBJ2-1	TRBD2	CASRKHSGSGVYNEQFF	TGCGCCAGCAGAAAACATAGCGGGAGCGGGGTCTACAATGAGCAGTTCTTC
TRBV2	-	TRBJ2-5	TRBD2	CASSLTSGNQETQYF	TGTGCCAGCAGTTTGACTAGCGGAAATCAAGAGACCCAGTACTTC
TRBV9	-	TRBJ2-1	TRBD2	CASSARSGGGYNEQFF	TGTGCCAGCAGCGCGCGTAGCGGGGGGGGATACAATGAGCAGTTCTTC
TRBV10-3	-	TRBJ2-5	TRBD2	CATTSGLAGGEIETQYF	TGTGCCACCACCTCGGGGCTAGCGGGAGGCGAAATCGAGACCCAGTACTTC